The TCR beta chain under discussion was sequenced for a study of shared clonotypes between healthy human individuals. Study conclusions and caveats: Generation probability values for non-shared clonotypes were lower than those for clonotypes shared by all four donors.

A word on this clone: Its antigen remains unknown.

Healthy and HIV-negative, the adult donors had no recent acute infections or vaccinations. Deletions cut 3 bases from V and 0 bases from J, with 7 bases between. CDR1 and CDR2 from the germline V gene are SGHNT and YYREEE (reference sequence). The CDR3 loop spans 13 amino acids. Generated by immunoSEQ multiplex PCR, the TCRdb table keeps only in-frame clones and is missing some. The sample includes just under 350,000 clones, about 73% of them seen just once. The source is a man aged 25 to 40 in good health. The gene calls are TRBV5-4 and TRBJ2-7, with unresolved D. The specimen sequenced was memory CD4+ T cells sorted from blood. Subset described: CD45RA-negative fraction. CDR3 sequence: CASSSSFSYEQYF. The CDR3 coding sequence is TGTGCCAGCAGCTCCAGCTTCTCCTACGAGCAGTACTTC.